This note documents a single T cell receptor (beta chain) sequence. The data belong to a study of radiation and T cells in renal cell carcinoma. CDR3 length equals 15 residues. Germline V gives CDR1 SGHRS, CDR2 YFSETQ. Losses at the gene ends were 2 bases for V and 4 bases for J; bases not matched to a gene: 6. The time point was: blood 2 weeks post-SBRT. This sample's treatment: 15 Gy SBRT to primary tumor, nephrectomy 4 weeks later. Profiled with immunoSEQ multiplex PCR; TCRdb holds only in-frame clones, not every one. The table has 65,000 to 80,000 clones, about 86% seen once. V gene TRBV5-1 combines with J gene TRBJ2-3; 8 nucleotides match TRBD2. This clonotype originated in a woman in her fifties or sixties with renal cell carcinoma. The sample here was blood, taken from a patient whose treatment included radiotherapy and nephrectomy. CDR3 protein: CASSLPGGPADTQYF. DNA of the CDR3: TGCGCCAGCAGCTTACCGGGGGGGCCCGCAGATACGCAGTATTTT.